This TCR beta chain was identified during a study of response to subunit inactivated influenza vaccine. Study-level points and caveats: Only a handful of new T cells, the authors suggested, are recruited with each seasonal influenza vaccination.

As for this clonotype: Its antigen is unknown.

V lost 8 bases and J lost 4; bases outside the gene matches: 5. CDR3 length equals 14 residues. The germline gives CDR1 MDHEN, CDR2 SYDVKM. TCRdb itself ran the RT-PCR reads through MiXCR, one entry per CDR3 protein. The sample lists 630,000 or so distinct CDR3 sequences, approximately 15% occurring once. The clonotype originates from a man aged 45-65 years who received an inactivated influenza vaccine. The chain has TRBV28 and TRBJ2-7, with 13 bases aligning to TRBD2. Sequences were derived from PBMCs from blood, sampled 11 to 12 days after vaccination. The CDR3: CASCRLAGGYEQYF. CDR3 in DNA: TGTGCCAGCTGTCGACTAGCGGGAGGTTACGAGCAGTACTTC.